This TCR beta chain comes out of a study of T cell repertoires in cytomegalovirus infection. Germline V gene sequence: CDR1 SGHTA, CDR2 FQGNSA. V lost 1 base and J 3 bases, leaving 5 bases between the germline ends. The CDR3 contains 13 residues. TCRdb redid the calling of the reads with MiXCR, one entry per CDR3 protein. The sample holds about 200,000 distinct CDR3 sequences, 7.5% to 10% seen once. In regard to this clonotype: A much more abundant neighbour one base away suggests this may be a read error.

V is TRBV7-2 and J is TRBJ2-3; no clear D gene. This clonotype was obtained from a human donor in good health (CMV status not recorded). Some clones in this sample may be carry-over from other donors' samples. Specimen: PBMCs. Here the CDR3 reads CASSLDTTDTQYF. In DNA, the CDR3 is TGTGCCAGCAGCTTAGACACTACAGATACGCAGTATTTT.